This is a list of T cell receptor beta chains from one sample in a study of blood T cell repertoires in COVID-19. Data came from immunoSEQ multiplex PCR; TCRdb stores just in-frame clones and leaves some out. The sample holds around 260,000 clones; about 87% are singletons and the top ten take under 2.5%. Sequenced material: peripheral blood. The source of these receptors is a woman between 45 and 65 years old with acute or convalescent COVID-19. The conserved cysteine and the conserved F or W are not part of the CDR3 here. Size is stated for part of the rows, as once, few or many counts, or as a class when the clone is expanded.

j_call v_call clone_size cdr3_aa
TRBJ2-1 TRBV10-3 . ATQGANDNEQF
TRBJ1-3 TRBV5-1 . ASSLAPESGNTIY
TRBJ2-5 TRBV28 . ASSPTVGETQY
TRBJ2-3 TRBV5-4 . ASSLGLAGVTDTQY
TRBJ1-2 TRBV7-9 . ASSLGGQGGYGYT
TRBJ2-5 TRBV6-2/TRBV6-3 . ASSYGHRVFQETQY
TRBJ2-7 TRBV3-1/TRBV3-2 . ASSQTTYEQY
TRBJ1-5 TRBV28 . ASRTKRKPQH
TRBJ2-5 TRBV5-5 . ASSLRLAGGRETQY
TRBJ1-1 TRBV6-5 . ASSRDREKAF
TRBJ1-1 TRBV5-5 . ASRLGQVGTEAF
TRBJ1-5 TRBV2 . ASRGEGQPQH
TRBJ2-7 TRBV15 . ATSKGVGTGTYEQY
TRBJ1-2 TRBV19 . ATSGKNYYGYT
TRBJ2-3 TRBV27 . ASSLRWAGTDTQY
TRBJ2-3 TRBV5-8 . ASSPRRGNTQY
TRBJ2-7 TRBV28 once ASSVRGGEQY
TRBJ2-7 TRBV28 . ASSGGGLGKIQQY
TRBJ1-5 TRBV27 . ASSARQGGSQPQH
TRBJ2-2 TRBV7-3 . ASSLLLAGTGELF
TRBJ2-2 TRBV15 . ATSRGGQNTGELF
TRBJ2-5 TRBV11-2 . ASSLPGETQY
TRBJ2-5 TRBV5-1 . ASSSGTSEETQY
TRBJ1-1 TRBV19 once ASSTWFSPNTEAF
TRBJ1-2 TRBV18 once ASSPSGEGDYGYT
TRBJ1-5 TRBV20-1 . SASPQGAPGQPQH
TRBJ2-2 TRBV3-1/TRBV3-2 few ASSHSLAGGSAGELF
TRBJ2-1 TRBV3-1/TRBV3-2 . ASSTFREASYNEQF
TRBJ2-7 TRBV18 . ASSPDRVLSEQY
TRBJ2-5 TRBV16 . ASSHPGQLGLGTQY
TRBJ2-3 TRBV19 . ATRPGSTDTQY
TRBJ1-2 TRBV4-2 few ASSQAWRVWGYT
TRBJ1-6 TRBV28 . ASSSTRGTGYNSPLH
TRBJ2-7 TRBV15 . ATSIYRGHNEQY
TRBJ2-7 TRBV11-2 once ASSSAPGQPKVYEQY
TRBJ2-1 TRBV12-3/TRBV12-4 once ASSFGGRNEQF
TRBJ2-5 TRBV5-1 . ASSRRLAGEETQY
TRBJ1-1 TRBV7-3 . ASSATPSGTEAF
TRBJ2-5 TRBV5-1 . ASSLLVGETQY
TRBJ2-1 TRBV29-1 . SVRGRALDEQF
TRBJ1-5 TRBV10-3 . AISDTGLPPQH
TRBJ2-7 TRBV28 . ASTSGGYEQY
TRBJ1-6 TRBV27 . ASSAVTGVSYNSPLH
TRBJ2-3 TRBV29-1 . SVEKGGTDTQY
TRBJ2-1 TRBV19 . ASTDRGGNEQF
TRBJ2-7 TRBV18 few ASSPGTANSYEQY
TRBJ1-1 TRBV6-5 . ASSRGEGEAF
TRBJ2-5 TRBV5-1 . ASSLAASEQETQY
TRBJ1-1 TRBV11-3 . ASSPSGTDNTEAF
TRBJ1-2 TRBV5-1 . ASSPGEGGRGYT
TRBJ2-7 TRBV5-1 . ASKGSGLAGVGPYEQY
TRBJ1-5 TRBV5-8 few ASSPGTVTSNQPQH
TRBJ2-7 TRBV28 . ASSLLGTSGRSYEQY
TRBJ1-2 TRBV19 once ASSIIGTGDGYT
TRBJ1-2 TRBV10-3 . AIRRDQGYYGYT
TRBJ1-1 TRBV18 . ASSPLTGAGTEAF
TRBJ2-7 TRBV25-1 . ASSTQGFGAYEQY
TRBJ1-6 TRBV11-2 . ASSLDPAGSLNSPLH